The rows below give T cell receptor beta chains drawn from one sample of a study of shared T cell receptors in the human thymus. Only in-frame clones appear in the TCRdb table, and some are missing; sequencing was by immunoSEQ multiplex PCR. The sample records about 380,000 clones, 95% being singletons. Sequenced input: thymocytes. The source is a human donor. CDR3s include the opening cysteine and the closing phenylalanine or tryptophan. D genes are given only for firm matches. Size values are once, few and many counts, or a class for expanded clones, and some rows have none.

abundance	d_gene	v_gene	j_gene	CDR3nt	CDR3aa
NA	TRBD2	TRBV27	TRBJ2-1	TGTGCCAGCAGTTCCCCCGGACCTGGAGGGCTAGCGGGAGAGACCTACAATGAGCAGTTCTTC	CASSSPGPGGLAGETYNEQFF
NA	NA	TRBV6-5	TRBJ1-5	TGTGCCAGCCGAAAGGGGTATAGCAATCAGCCCCAGCATTTT	CASRKGYSNQPQHF
NA	NA	TRBV19	TRBJ2-6	TGTGCCAGTACCAATACCTCTGGGGCCAACGTCCTGACTTTC	CASTNTSGANVLTF
NA	NA	TRBV18	TRBJ2-2	TGTGCCAGCTCACCACAGGACTATCACACCGGGGAGCTGTTTTTT	CASSPQDYHTGELFF
NA	NA	TRBV28	TRBJ1-3	TGTGCCAGCAGTTTATCTACAGACGGTTCTGGAAACACCATATATTTT	CASSLSTDGSGNTIYF
NA	NA	TRBV28	TRBJ2-1	TGTGCCAGCTCCCCCCCGGGTCCATCCTACAATGAGCAGTTCTTC	CASSPPGPSYNEQFF
NA	NA	TRBV28	TRBJ1-5	TGTGCCAGCAGTTTATTGGGGTCGGGCAATCAGCCCCAGCATTTT	CASSLLGSGNQPQHF
NA	TRBD1	TRBV27	TRBJ1-1	TGTGCCAGCAGTTTATCGGTGGACAGGGTCGTTACTGAAGCTTTCTTT	CASSLSVDRVVTEAFF
NA	NA	TRBV30	TRBJ2-1	TGTGCCTGGAGTATCGGTACGTTGGGTGAGCAGTTCTTC	CAWSIGTLGEQFF
NA	TRBD2	TRBV6-5	TRBJ2-7	TGTGCCAGCAGTTGGACTAGCGGTTCCTACGAGCAGTACTTC	CASSWTSGSYEQYF
NA	NA	TRBV5-6	TRBJ2-1	TGTGCCAGCAAAGGGGCAGGGGAATACAATGAGCAGTTCTTC	CASKGAGEYNEQFF
once	TRBD1	TRBV6-1	TRBJ2-2	TGTGCCAGCAGCCCAGACAGGGGATACACCGGGGAGCTGTTTTTT	CASSPDRGYTGELFF
NA	NA	TRBV14	TRBJ2-1	TGTGCCAGCAGCCAAGAGAAGTGGAGCTCATACCCCAATGAGCAGTTCTTC	CASSQEKWSSYPNEQFF
few	NA	TRBV18	TRBJ1-2	TGTGCCAGCTCACCAAGGGCGGACGATGGCTACACCTTC	CASSPRADDGYTF
NA	NA	TRBV28	TRBJ2-7	TGTGCCATCCACCCCCTAGCATCCCACGAGCAGTACTTC	CAIHPLASHEQYF
once	NA	TRBV2	TRBJ1-4	TGTGCCACTCAGGTTTTGGCTAATGAAAAACTGTTTTTT	CATQVLANEKLFF
NA	TRBD2	TRBV29-1	TRBJ2-3	TGCAGCGTTGAAGTCCATTCAGCGGGAGGAGGCACAGATACGCAGTATTTT	CSVEVHSAGGGTDTQYF
NA	NA	TRBV21-1	TRBJ2-3	TGTGCCAGCAGCAAAGGGGACTTATGCACAGATACGCAGTATTTT	CASSKGDLCTDTQYF
NA	NA	TRBV11-2	TRBJ2-6	TGTGCCAGCACGAGTGGGGACACCAGCGCTGGGGCCAACGTCCTGACTTTC	CASTSGDTSAGANVLTF
NA	NA	TRBV13	TRBJ1-5	TGTGCCAGCAGCGCGACAAATAGCAATCAGCCCCAGCATTTT	CASSATNSNQPQHF
NA	NA	TRBV19	TRBJ2-1	TGTGCCAGTAGTATTGGACAGTTCTTTTTTGCGCAGTTCTTC	CASSIGQFFFAQFF
NA	NA	TRBV6-5	TRBJ2-7	TGTGCCAGCAGTGGGACGGCCCCCTACGAGCAGTACTTC	CASSGTAPYEQYF
NA	TRBD1	TRBV7-6	TRBJ1-1	TGTGCCAGCAGCCGGGACAGGGGGAACACTGAAGCTTTCTTT	CASSRDRGNTEAFF
NA	TRBD1	TRBV7-3	TRBJ2-4	TGTGCCAACAACACGGACAGGGAGGAGGCCAAAAACATTCAGTACTTC	CANNTDREEAKNIQYF
NA	NA	TRBV2	TRBJ1-1	TGTGCCAGCAGACCCCGACAGATCTTCAACACTGAAGCTTTCTTT	CASRPRQIFNTEAFF
NA	TRBD1	TRBV7-9	TRBJ1-1	TGTGCCAGCAGCTCGCACGGCCGGGACAGGGAGGGGAACACTGAAGCTTTCTTT	CASSSHGRDREGNTEAFF
NA	NA	TRBV19	TRBJ1-2	TGTGCCAGTAGTCGAGGGACTATCTATGGCTACACCTTC	CASSRGTIYGYTF
NA	NA	TRBV28	TRBJ2-7	TGTGCCAGCAGTGGACGCAGGGTCATCGAGCAGTACTTC	CASSGRRVIEQYF
NA	NA	TRBV5-1	TRBJ2-1	TGCGCCAGCAGCTTGGCCCCCAGGGCCCCCAATGAGCAGTTCTTC	CASSLAPRAPNEQFF
NA	NA	TRBV6-1	TRBJ1-5	TGTGCCAGCAGCCCCCGGGACTCAGATAATCAGCCCCAGCATTTT	CASSPRDSDNQPQHF
once	NA	TRBV5-6	TRBJ2-5	TGTGCCAGCAGCTCCCGACGGGTCCGGGAGACCCAGTACTTC	CASSSRRVRETQYF
NA	NA	TRBV19	TRBJ2-1	TGTGCCAGTAGTATCCGGGACGCCCATGAGCAGTTCTTC	CASSIRDAHEQFF
NA	TRBD2	TRBV4-2	TRBJ2-3	TGTGCCAGCAGCCCCCACGTTCTAGCGGTACCTTTCAGGGATACGCAGTATTTT	CASSPHVLAVPFRDTQYF
NA	TRBD1	TRBV7-2	TRBJ1-5	TGTGCCAGCAGCTTAATGCGTAGTAGGGACAGGAGCAATCAGCCCCAGCATTTT	CASSLMRSRDRSNQPQHF
NA	NA	TRBV4-1	TRBJ1-1	TGCGCCAGCAGCCAAGATTGCCCGAGGGACACTGAAGCTTTCTTT	CASSQDCPRDTEAFF
NA	NA	TRBV5-1	TRBJ2-7	TGCGCCAGCAGCTTGGATCTGGGACCGAGCTCCTACGAGCAGTACTTC	CASSLDLGPSSYEQYF
once	NA	TRBV7-9	TRBJ2-1	TGTGCCAGCAGCCCAACGAAAAAGTTCTTC	CASSPTKKFF
NA	TRBD1	TRBV11-2	TRBJ2-2	TGTGCCAGCAGCTTACGGGACAGGGGCTCCACCGGGGAGCTGTTTTTT	CASSLRDRGSTGELFF
NA	TRBD2	TRBV6-4	TRBJ2-1	TGTGCCAGCAGTAATGGGAAGACTAGCGGGAGGGCATACAATGAGCAGTTCTTC	CASSNGKTSGRAYNEQFF
NA	TRBD1	TRBV27	TRBJ1-1	TGTGCCAGCAGTGCGGCCCGGGACAGGGGGCGCGGGAACACTGAAGCTTTCTTT	CASSAARDRGRGNTEAFF